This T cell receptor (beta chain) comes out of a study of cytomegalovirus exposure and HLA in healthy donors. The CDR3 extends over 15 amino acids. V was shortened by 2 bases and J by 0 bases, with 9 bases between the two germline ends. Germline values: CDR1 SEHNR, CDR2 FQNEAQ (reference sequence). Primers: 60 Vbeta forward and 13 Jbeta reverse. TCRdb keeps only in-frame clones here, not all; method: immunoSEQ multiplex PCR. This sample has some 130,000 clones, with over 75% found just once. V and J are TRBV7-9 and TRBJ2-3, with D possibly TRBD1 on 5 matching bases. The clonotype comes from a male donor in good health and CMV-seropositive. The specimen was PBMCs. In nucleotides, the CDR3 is TGTGCCAGCAGCTTACACGACAGAAGCACAGATACGCAGTATTTT. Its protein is CASSLHDRSTDTQYF.